This T cell receptor (beta chain) was found in a study of naive and memory T cell subsets. There are a few counts of this clonotype. Its target is unknown. Trimming removed 6 bases from V and 4 bases from J, with 9 bases in between. CDR1 and CDR2 (germline): MNHEY, SVGEGT. This CDR3 region has 13 residues. Overall study findings and caveats: Naive repertoires, especially CD8, held a few larger clonotypes, possibly memory cells re-expressing CD45RA.

Two oligonucleotides, mixed equimolar, formed the beta constant-region primer covering TRBC1 and TRBC2. The ligated cDNA underwent four PCR rounds using SP2 and nested alpha and beta constant-region primers. A 12-nucleotide UMI and the SP2 primer were added to the cDNA 3' end by oligonucleotide ligation. TCRdb redid the calling of the UMI-ligation and nested PCR reads with MiXCR, one entry per CDR3 protein. The table includes approximately 150,000 distinct CDR3 sequences, approximately 20% detected once. The sequence derives from a human donor in good health. The chain joins TRBV6-2 or TRBV6-3 to TRBJ2-2, with a tentative D call TRBD1 (5 bases). Material for sequencing was naive CD8+ T cells from blood. CDR3 loop: CASRTRVTGELFF. CDR3 in DNA: TGTGCCAGCAGGACCAGGGTCACCGGGGAGCTGTTTTTT.